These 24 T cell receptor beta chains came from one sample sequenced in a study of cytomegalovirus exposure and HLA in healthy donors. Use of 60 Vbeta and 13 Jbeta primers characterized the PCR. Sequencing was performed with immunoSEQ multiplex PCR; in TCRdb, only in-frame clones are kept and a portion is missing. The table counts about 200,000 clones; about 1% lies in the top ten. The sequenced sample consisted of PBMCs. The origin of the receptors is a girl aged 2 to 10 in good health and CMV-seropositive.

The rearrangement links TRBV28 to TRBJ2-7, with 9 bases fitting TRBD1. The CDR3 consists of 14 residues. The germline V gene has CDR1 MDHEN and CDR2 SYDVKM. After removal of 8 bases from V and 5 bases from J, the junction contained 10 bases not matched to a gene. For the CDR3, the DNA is TGTGCCAGCTGTCGCTCGGGACAGGGAGACGAGCAGTACTTC. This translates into CASCRSGQGDEQYF.

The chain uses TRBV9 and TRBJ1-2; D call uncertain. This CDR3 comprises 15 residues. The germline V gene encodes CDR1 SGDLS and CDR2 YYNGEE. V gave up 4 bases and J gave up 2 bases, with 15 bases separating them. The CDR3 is CASSPSGSPNYGYTF. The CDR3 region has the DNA TGTGCCAGCAGCCCATCAGGCAGCCCGAACTATGGCTACACCTTC. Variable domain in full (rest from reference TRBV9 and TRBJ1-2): DSGVTQTPKHLITATGQRVTLRCSPRSGDLSVYWYQQSLDQGLQFLIQYYNGEERAKGNILERFSAQQFPDLHSELNLSSLELGDSALYFCASSPSGSPNYGYTFGSGTRLTVV.

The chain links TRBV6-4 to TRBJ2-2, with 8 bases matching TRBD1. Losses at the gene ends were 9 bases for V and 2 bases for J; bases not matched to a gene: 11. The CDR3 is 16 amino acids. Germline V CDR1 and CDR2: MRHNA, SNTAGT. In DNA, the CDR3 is TGTGCCAGAAAACAGGGGGAGCTCCCCAACACCGGGGAGCTGTTTTTT. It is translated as CARKQGELPNTGELFF.

CDR3 nucleotide sequence: TGTGCCAGCAGTTACCATCAGGGGGCGTACGAGCAGTACTTC. Its protein product is CASSYHQGAYEQYF. The V call is TRBV6-6, the J call TRBJ2-7; 8 bases line up with TRBD1. Per the germline V gene, CDR1 is MNHNY and CDR2 is SVGAGI (reference sequence). There are 14 residues in the CDR3. The V gene end was trimmed by 2 bases and the J gene end by 4 bases; junction bases not matched to a gene: 4.

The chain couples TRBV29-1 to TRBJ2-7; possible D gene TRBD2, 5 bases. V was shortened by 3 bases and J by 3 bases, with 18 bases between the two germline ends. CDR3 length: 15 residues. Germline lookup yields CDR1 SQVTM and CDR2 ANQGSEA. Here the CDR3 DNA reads TGCAGCGTTGAGATGGGTAGCGTAGGGATCTACGAGCAGTACTTC. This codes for CSVEMGSVGIYEQYF.

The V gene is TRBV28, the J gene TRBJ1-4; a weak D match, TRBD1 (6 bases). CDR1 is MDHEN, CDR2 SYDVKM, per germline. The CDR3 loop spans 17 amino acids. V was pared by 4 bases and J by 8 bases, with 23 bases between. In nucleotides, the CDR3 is TGTGCCAGCAGTTGGCCCGCCCAAGGGGGAGTTTACGAAAAACTGTTTTTT. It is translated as CASSWPAQGGVYEKLFF.

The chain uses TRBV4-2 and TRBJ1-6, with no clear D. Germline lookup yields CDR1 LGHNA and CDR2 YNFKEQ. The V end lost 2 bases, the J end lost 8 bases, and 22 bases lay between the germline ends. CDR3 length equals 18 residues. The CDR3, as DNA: TGTGCCAGCAGCCAATCGGTCTCCGCGGACGGGGAGGATTCACCCCTCCACTTT. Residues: CASSQSVSADGEDSPLHF.

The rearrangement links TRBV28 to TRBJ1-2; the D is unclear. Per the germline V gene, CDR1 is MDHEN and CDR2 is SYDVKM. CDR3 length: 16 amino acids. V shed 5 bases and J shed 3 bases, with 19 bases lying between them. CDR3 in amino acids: CASSGSDPLSHYGYTF. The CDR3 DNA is TGTGCCAGCAGTGGCAGTGATCCTCTCTCTCACTATGGCTACACCTTC.

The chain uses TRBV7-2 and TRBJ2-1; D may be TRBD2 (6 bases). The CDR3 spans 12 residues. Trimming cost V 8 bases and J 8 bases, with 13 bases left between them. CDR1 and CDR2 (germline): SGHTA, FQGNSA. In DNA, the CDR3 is TGTGCCAGCGACCTCCCGGGGGATGAGCAGTTCTTC. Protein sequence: CASDLPGDEQFF.

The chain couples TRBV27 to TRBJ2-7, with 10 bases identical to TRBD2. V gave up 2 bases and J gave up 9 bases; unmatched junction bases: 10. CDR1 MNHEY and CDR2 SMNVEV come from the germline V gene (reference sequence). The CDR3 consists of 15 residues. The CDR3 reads CASSLRTSGRLGQYF. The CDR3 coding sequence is TGTGCCAGCAGTTTAAGGACTAGCGGTCGTTTGGGGCAGTACTTC.

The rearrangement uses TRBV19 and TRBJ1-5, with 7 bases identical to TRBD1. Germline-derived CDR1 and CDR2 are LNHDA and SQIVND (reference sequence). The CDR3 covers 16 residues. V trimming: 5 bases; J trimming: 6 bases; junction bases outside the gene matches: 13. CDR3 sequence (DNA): TGTGCCAGTAGTTGGGACAGAGGGGTCCAGGGTCAGCCCCAGCATTTT. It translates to CASSWDRGVQGQPQHF.

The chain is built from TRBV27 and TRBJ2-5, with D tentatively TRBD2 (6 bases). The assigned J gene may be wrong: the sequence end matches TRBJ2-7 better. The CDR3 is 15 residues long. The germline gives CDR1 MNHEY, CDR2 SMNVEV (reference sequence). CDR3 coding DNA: TGTGCCAGCAGATACGCTCTTAGCGGCTCCTACGAGCAGTACTTC. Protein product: CASRYALSGSYEQYF.

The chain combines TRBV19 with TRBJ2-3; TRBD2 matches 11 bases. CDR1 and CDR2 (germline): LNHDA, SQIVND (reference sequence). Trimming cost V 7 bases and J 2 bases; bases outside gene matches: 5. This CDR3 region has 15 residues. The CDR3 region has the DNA TGTGCCAGTAAGGGGACTAGCGGCTACACAGATACGCAGTATTTT. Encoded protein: CASKGTSGYTDTQYF.

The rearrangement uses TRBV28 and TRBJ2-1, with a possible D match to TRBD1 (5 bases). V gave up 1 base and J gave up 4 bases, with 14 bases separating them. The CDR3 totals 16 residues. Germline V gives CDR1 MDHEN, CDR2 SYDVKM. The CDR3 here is CASSLFQGRSYNEQFF. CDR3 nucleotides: TGTGCCAGCAGTTTATTTCAGGGAAGATCGTACAATGAGCAGTTCTTC. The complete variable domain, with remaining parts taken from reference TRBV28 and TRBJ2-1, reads DVKVTQSSRYLVKRTGEKVFLECVQDMDHENMFWYRQDPGLGLRLIYFSYDVKMKEKGDIPEGYSVSREKKERFSLILESASTNQTSMYLCASSLFQGRSYNEQFFGPGTRLTVL.

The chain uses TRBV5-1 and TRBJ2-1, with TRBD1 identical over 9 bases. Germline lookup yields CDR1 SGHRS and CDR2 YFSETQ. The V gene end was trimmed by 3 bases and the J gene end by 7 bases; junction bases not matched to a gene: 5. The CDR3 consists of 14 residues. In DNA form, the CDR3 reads TGCGCCAGCAGCTCCGGACAGGGGACGAATGAGCAGTTCTTC. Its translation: CASSSGQGTNEQFF. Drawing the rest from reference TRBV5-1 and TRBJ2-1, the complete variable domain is KAGVTQTPRYLIKTRGQQVTLSCSPISGHRSVSWYQQTPGQGLQFLFEYFSETQRNKGNFPGRFSGRQFSNSRSEMNVSTLELGDSALYLCASSSGQGTNEQFFGPGTRLTVL.

CDR3 DNA: TGTGCCAGTAAGGGTAGCGGGAGGGTCAACACCGGGGAGCTGTTTTTT. This codes for CASKGSGRVNTGELFF. The V gene is TRBV19, the J gene TRBJ2-2, with TRBD2 matching over 11 bases. Germline CDR1 and CDR2: LNHDA and SQIVND (reference sequence). Trimming cost V 7 bases and J 2 bases; bases outside gene matches: 6. The CDR3 contains 16 residues.

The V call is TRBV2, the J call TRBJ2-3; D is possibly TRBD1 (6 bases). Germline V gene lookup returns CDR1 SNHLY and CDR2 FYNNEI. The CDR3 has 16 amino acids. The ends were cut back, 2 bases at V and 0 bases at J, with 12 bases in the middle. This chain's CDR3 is CASSERSGVSTDTQYF. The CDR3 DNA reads TGTGCCAGCAGTGAAAGGTCAGGGGTTAGCACAGATACGCAGTATTTT.

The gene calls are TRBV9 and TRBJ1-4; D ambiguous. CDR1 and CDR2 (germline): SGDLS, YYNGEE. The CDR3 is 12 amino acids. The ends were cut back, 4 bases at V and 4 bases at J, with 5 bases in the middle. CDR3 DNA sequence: TGTGCCAGCAGCCCCAATAATGAAAAACTGTTTTTT. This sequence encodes CASSPNNEKLFF.

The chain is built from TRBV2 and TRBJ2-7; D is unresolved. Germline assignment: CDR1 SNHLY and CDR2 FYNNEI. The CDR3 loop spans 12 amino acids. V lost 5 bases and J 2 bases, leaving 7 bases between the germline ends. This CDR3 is CASSLITYEQYF. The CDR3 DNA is TGTGCCAGCAGTCTTATTACCTACGAGCAGTACTTC.

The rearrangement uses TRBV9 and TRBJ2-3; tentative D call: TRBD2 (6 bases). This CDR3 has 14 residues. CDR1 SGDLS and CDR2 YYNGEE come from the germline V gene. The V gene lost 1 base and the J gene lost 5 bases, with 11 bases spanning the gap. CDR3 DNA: TGTGCCAGCAGCGTAACTCAGGGAGGAGATACGCAGTATTTT. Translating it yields CASSVTQGGDTQYF.

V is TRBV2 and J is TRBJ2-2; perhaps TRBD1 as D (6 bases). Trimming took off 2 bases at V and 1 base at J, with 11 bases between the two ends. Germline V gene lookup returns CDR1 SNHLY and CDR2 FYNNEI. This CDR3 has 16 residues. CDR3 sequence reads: CASSERDTRNTGELFF. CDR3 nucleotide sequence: TGTGCCAGCAGTGAAAGGGACACAAGGAACACCGGGGAGCTGTTTTTT.

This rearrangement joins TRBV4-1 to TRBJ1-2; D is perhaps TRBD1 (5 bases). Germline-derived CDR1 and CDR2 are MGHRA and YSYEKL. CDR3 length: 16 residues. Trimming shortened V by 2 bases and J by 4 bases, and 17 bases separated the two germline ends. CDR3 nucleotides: TGCGCCAGCAGCCAAAAACAGGACCCTTCGGGCTATGGCTACACCTTC. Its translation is CASSQKQDPSGYGYTF.

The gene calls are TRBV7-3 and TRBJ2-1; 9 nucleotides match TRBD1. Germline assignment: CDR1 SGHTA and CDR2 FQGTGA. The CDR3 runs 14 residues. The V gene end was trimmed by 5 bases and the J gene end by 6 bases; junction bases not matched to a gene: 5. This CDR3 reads CASSKGQGSNEQFF. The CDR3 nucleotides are TGTGCCAGCAGCAAGGGACAGGGCAGCAATGAGCAGTTCTTC. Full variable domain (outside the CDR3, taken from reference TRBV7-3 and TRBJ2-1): GAGVSQTPSNKVTEKGKYVELRCDPISGHTALYWYRQSLGQGPEFLIYFQGTGAADDSGLPNDRFFAVRPEGSVSTLKIQRTERGDSAVYLCASSKGQGSNEQFFGPGTRLTVL.

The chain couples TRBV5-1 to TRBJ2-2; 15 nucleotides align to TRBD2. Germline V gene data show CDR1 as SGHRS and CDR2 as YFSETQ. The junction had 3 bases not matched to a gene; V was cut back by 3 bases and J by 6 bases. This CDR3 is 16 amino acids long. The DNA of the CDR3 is TGCGCCAGCAGCTCGGGACTAGCGGGAGGCCCCGGGGAGCTGTTTTTT. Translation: CASSSGLAGGPGELFF.